The clone carrying this T cell receptor (beta chain) has a handful of counts. The antigen is not known. The data were taken from a study of cytomegalovirus exposure and HLA in healthy donors. The assay was immunoSEQ multiplex PCR, and TCRdb's table has in-frame clones only and misses some. This table has 55,000 to 65,000 clones, approximately 96% appearing once. The donors were members of the validation cohort comprising roughly 130 subjects, separate from the roughly 700-subject first cohort. Study outcomes and limitations: Associated with cytomegalovirus, according to the listing, were some 180 TCR beta chains.

Trimming left V 0 bases short and J 0 bases short, with 9 bases between. CDR1 is LNHNV and CDR2 is YYDKDF in the germline V gene (reference sequence). The CDR3 covers 15 residues. This clonotype was sampled from a man between 18 and 29 years old in good health and CMV-seronegative. Material for sequencing was PBMCs. The V call is TRBV15, the J call TRBJ2-7; D remains ambiguous. The CDR3 loop is CATSRDGPSSYEQYF. CDR3 in DNA: TGTGCCACCAGCAGAGATGGCCCCAGCTCCTACGAGCAGTACTTC. The complete variable domain, with remaining parts taken from reference TRBV15 and TRBJ2-7, reads DAMVIQNPRYQVTQFGKPVTLSCSQTLNHNVMYWYQQKSSQAPKLLFHYYDKDFNNEADTPDNFQSRRPNTSFCFLDIRSPGLGDTAMYLCATSRDGPSSYEQYFGPGTRLTVT.